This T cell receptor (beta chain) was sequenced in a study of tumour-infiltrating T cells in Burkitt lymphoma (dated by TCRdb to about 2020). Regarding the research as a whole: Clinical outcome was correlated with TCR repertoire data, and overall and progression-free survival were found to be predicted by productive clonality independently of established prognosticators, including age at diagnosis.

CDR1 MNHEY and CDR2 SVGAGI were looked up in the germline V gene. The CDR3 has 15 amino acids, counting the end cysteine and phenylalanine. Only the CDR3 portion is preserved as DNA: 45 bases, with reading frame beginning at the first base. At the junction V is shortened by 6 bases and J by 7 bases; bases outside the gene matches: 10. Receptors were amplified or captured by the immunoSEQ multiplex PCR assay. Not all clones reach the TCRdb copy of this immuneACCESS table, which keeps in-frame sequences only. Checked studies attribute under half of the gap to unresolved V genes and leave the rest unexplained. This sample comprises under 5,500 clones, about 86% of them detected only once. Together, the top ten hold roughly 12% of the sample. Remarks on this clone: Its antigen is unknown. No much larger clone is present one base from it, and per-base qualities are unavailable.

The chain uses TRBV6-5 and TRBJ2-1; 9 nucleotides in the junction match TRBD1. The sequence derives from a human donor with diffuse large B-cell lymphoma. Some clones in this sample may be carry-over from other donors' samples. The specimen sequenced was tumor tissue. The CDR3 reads CASRPSQGAINEQFF. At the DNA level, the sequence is TGTGCCAGCAGACCCTCACAGGGGGCTATTAATGAGCAGTTCTTC.